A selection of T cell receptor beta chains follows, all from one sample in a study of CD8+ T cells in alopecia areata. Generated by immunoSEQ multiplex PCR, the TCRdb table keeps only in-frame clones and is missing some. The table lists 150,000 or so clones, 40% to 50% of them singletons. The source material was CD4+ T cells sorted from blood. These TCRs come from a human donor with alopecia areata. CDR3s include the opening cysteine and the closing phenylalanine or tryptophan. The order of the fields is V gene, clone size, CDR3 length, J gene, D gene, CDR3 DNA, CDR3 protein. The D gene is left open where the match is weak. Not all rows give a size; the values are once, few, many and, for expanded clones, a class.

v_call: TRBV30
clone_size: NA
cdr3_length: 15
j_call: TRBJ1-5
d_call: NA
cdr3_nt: TGTGCCTGGAGTGTAGCGGGAATCGGCAATCAGCCCCAGCATTTT
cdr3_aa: CAWSVAGIGNQPQHF

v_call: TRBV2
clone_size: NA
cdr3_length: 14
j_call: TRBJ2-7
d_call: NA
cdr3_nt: TGTGCCAGCAGTGGGACCGAGGTTAGCGTAGAGCAGTACTTC
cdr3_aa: CASSGTEVSVEQYF

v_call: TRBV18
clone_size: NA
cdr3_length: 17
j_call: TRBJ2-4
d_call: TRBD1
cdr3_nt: TGTGCCAGCTCACGAGCGACAGGGGTAATATCCAAAAACATTCAGTACTTC
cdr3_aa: CASSRATGVISKNIQYF

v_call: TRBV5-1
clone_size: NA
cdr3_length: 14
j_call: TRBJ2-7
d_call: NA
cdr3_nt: TGCGCCAGCAGCTCCCCCGTGAGACCCTACGAGCAGTACTTC
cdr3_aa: CASSSPVRPYEQYF

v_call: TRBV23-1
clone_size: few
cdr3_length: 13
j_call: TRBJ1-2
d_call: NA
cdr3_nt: TGCGCCAGCAGTCAAAAGGCAGGAGACCACCTAAACTTC
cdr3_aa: CASSQKAGDHLNF

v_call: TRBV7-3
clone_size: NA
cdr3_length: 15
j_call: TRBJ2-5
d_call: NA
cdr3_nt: TGTGCCAGCAGCCGAGGACAGCACCGGCAAGAGACCCAGTACTTC
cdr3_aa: CASSRGQHRQETQYF

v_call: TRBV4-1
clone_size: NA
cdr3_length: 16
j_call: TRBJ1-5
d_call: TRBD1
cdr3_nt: TGCGCCAGCAGCCAGCCCGACAGGGGAGTCAATCAGCCCCAGCATTTT
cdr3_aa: CASSQPDRGVNQPQHF

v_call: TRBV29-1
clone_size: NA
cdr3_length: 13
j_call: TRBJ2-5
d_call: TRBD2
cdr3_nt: TGCAGCGCCGAACTAGCGGTGGGAGAGACCCAGTACTTC
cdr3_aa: CSAELAVGETQYF

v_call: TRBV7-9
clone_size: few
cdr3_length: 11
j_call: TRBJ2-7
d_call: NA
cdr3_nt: TGTGCCAGCAGCGGACCCTACGAGCAGTACTTC
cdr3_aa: CASSGPYEQYF

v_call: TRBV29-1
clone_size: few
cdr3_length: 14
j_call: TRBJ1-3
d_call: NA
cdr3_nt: TGCAGCGTCCTCGGAGGCCGCTCTGGAAACACCATATATTTT
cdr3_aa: CSVLGGRSGNTIYF

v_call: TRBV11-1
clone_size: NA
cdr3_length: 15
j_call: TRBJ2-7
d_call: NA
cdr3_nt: TGTGCCAGCAGCACCCGACAGCTCCGGGGTGGCGAGCAGTACTTC
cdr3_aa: CASSTRQLRGGEQYF

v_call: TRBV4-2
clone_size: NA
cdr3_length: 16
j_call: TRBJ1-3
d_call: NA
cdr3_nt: TGTGCCAGCAGCCAAGTCGGGACCCTCTCTGGAAACACCATATATTTT
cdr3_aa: CASSQVGTLSGNTIYF

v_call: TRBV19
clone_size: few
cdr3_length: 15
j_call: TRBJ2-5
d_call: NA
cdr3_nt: TGTGCCAGTAGTATGACAGCAGCTCGACAAGAGACCCAGTACTTC
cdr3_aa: CASSMTAARQETQYF

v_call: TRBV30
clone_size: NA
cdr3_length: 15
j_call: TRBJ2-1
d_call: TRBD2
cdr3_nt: TGTGCCTGGGGGCCTCCGGGACTAGCCGTCCATGAGCAGTTCTTC
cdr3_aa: CAWGPPGLAVHEQFF

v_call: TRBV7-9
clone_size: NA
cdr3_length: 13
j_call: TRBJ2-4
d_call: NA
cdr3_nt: TGTGCCAGCAGCTTGGACGGCACAAGCATTCGGTACTTC
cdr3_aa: CASSLDGTSIRYF

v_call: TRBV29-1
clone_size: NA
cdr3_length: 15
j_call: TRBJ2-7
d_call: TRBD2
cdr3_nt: TGCAGCGTTACAATGCCGGGAGGCAACTCCTACGAGCAGTACTTC
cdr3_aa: CSVTMPGGNSYEQYF

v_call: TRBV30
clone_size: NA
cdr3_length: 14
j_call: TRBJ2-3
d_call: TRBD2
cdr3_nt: TGTGCCTGGGGGCTGGGCGGGAGTAGAGATACGCAGTATTTT
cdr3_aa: CAWGLGGSRDTQYF

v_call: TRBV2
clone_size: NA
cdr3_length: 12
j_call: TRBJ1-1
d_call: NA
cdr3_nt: TGTGCCAGCAGAGGCGTGAACACTGAAGCTTTCTTT
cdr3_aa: CASRGVNTEAFF

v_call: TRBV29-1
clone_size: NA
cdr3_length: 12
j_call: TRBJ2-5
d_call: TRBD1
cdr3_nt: TGCAGCGCCCGACAGGGTGGGGAGACCCAGTACTTC
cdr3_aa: CSARQGGETQYF

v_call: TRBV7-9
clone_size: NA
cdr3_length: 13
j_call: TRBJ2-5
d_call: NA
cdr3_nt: TGTGCCAGCAGCTTATCTTTCAGAGAGACCCAGTACTTC
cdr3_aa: CASSLSFRETQYF

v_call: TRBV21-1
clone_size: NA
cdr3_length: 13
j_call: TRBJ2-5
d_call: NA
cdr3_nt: TGTGCCAGCAGCAAAGGGGATGTGGAGACCCAGTACTTC
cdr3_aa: CASSKGDVETQYF

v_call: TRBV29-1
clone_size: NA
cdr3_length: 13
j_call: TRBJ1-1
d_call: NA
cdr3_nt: TGCAGCACCCGGGGACCGATGAACACTGAAGCTTTCTTT
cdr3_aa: CSTRGPMNTEAFF

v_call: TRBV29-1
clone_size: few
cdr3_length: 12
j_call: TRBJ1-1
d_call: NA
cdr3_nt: TGCAGCGTTGACAACGTGAACACTAAAGCTTTCTTT
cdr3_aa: CSVDNVNTKAFF